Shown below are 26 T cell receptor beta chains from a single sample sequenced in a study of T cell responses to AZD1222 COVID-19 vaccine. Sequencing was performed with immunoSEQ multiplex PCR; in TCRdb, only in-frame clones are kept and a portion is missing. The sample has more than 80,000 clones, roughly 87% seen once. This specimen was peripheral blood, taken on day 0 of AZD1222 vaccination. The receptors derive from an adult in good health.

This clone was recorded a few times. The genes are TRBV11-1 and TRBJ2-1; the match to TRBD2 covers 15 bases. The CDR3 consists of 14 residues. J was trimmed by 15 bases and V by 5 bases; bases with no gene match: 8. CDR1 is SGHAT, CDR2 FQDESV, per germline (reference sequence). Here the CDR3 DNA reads TGTGCCAGCAGCCCGGGACTAGCGGGAGGTAATCGGTTCTTC. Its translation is CASSPGLAGGNRFF.

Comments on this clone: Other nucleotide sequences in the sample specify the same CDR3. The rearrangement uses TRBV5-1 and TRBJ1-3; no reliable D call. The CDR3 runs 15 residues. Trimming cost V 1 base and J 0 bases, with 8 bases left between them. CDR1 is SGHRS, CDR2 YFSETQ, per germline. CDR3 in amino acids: CASSLQGISGNTIYF. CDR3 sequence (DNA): TGCGCCAGCAGCTTGCAAGGGATCTCTGGAAACACCATATATTTT.

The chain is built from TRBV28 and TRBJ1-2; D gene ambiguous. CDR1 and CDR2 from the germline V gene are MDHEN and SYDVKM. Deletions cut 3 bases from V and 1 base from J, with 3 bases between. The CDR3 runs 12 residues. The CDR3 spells CASSFYNYGYTF. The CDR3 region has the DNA TGTGCCAGCAGTTTTTATAACTATGGCTACACCTTC.

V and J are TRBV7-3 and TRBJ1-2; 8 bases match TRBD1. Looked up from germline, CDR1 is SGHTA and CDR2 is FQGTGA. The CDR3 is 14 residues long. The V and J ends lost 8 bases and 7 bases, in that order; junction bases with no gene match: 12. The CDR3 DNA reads TGTGCCAGCCTAGAGTCCTCAGGGGGCTCTGGCTACACCTTC. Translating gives CASLESSGGSGYTF.

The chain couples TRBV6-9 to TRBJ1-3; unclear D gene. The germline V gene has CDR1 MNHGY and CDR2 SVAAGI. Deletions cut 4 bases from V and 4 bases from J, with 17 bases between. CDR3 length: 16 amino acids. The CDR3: CASSSAVRGSGNTIYF. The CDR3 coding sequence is TGTGCCAGCAGTTCCGCCGTCCGGGGATCCGGAAACACCATATATTTT.

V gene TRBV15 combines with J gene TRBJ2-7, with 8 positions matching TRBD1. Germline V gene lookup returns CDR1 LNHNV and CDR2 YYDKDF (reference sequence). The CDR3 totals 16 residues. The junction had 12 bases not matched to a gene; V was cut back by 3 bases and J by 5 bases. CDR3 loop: CATSSNLDRDPHEQYF. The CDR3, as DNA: TGTGCCACCAGCAGCAACTTGGACAGGGACCCCCACGAGCAGTACTTC.

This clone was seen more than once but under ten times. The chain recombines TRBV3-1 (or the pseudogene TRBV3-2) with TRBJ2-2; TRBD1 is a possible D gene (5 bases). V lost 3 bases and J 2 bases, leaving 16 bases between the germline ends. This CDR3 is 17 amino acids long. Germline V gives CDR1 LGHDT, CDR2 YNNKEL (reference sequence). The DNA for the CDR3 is TGTGCCAGCAGCCACTCATACAGGAGAGAAAACACCGGGGAGCTGTTTTTT. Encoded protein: CASSHSYRRENTGELFF.

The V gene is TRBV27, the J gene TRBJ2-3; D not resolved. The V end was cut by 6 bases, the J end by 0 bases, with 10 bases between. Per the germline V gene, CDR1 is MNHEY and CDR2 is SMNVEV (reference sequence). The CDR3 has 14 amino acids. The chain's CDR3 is CASSLLGSTDTQYF. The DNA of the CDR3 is TGTGCCAGCAGCTTGTTAGGCAGCACAGATACGCAGTATTTT.

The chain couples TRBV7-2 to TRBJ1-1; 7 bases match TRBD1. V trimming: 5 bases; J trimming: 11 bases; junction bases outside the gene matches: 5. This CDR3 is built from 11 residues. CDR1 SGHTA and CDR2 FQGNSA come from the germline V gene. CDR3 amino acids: CASSLGQRAFF. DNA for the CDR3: TGTGCCAGCAGCCTGGGACAGAGGGCTTTCTTT.

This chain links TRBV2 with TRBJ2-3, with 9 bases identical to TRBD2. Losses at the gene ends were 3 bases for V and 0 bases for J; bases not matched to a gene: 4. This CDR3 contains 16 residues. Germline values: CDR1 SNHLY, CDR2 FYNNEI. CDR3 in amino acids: CASSEWGTSSTDTQYF. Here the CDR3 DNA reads TGTGCCAGCAGTGAGTGGGGGACTAGCAGCACAGATACGCAGTATTTT.

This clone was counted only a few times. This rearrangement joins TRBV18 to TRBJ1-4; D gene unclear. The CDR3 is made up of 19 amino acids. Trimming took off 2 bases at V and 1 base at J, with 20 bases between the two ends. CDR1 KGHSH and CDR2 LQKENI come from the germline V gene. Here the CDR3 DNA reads TGTGCCAGCTCACCAAGACGCCCTAGGGTTCCAGGAACTAATGAAAAACTGTTTTTT. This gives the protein CASSPRRPRVPGTNEKLFF.

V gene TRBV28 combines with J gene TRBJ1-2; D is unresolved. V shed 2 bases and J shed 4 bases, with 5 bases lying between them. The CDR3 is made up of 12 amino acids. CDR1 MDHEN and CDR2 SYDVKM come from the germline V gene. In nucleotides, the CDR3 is TGTGCCAGCAGTTTACAGCGCTATGGCTACACCTTC. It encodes CASSLQRYGYTF.

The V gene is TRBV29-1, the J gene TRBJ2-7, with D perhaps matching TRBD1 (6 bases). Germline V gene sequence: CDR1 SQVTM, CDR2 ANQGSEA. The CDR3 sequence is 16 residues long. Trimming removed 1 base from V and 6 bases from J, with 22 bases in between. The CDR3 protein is CSVEGGLNSRGGEQYF. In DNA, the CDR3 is TGCAGCGTTGAAGGGGGATTAAACTCCAGGGGTGGCGAGCAGTACTTC.

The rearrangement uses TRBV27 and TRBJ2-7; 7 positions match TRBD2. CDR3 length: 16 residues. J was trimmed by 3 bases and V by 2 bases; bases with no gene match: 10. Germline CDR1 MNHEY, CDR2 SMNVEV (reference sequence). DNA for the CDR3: TGTGCCAGCAGTTTAAAGGCGGGAGTGGGATTCTACGAGCAGTACTTC. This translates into CASSLKAGVGFYEQYF.

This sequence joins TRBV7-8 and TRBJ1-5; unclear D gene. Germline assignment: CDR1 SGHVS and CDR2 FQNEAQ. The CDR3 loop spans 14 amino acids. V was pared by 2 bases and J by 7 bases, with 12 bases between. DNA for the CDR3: TGTGCCAGCAGCTTAATGACCCCCGGCCAGCCCCAGCATTTT. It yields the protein CASSLMTPGQPQHF.

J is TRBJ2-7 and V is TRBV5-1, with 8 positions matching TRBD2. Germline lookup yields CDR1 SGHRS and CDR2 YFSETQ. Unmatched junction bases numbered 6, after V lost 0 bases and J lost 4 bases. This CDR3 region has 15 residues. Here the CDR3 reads CASSLAPSGFYEQYF. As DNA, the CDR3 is TGCGCCAGCAGCTTGGCCCCTAGCGGGTTTTACGAGCAGTACTTC.

CDR3 amino acids: CASSPRGRVEETQYF. The CDR3 DNA follows: TGTGCCAGCTCACCACGTGGCAGGGTGGAGGAGACCCAGTACTTC. V is TRBV18 and J is TRBJ2-5, with a weak D call TRBD1 (5 bases). CDR1 and CDR2 from the germline V gene are KGHSH and LQKENI. CDR3 length equals 15 residues. Trimming cost V 1 base and J 5 bases, with 14 bases left between them. Full variable domain (missing parts from reference TRBV18 and TRBJ2-5): NAGVMQNPRHLVRRRGQEARLRCSPMKGHSHVYWYRQLPEEGLKFMVYLQKENIIDESGMPKERFSAEFPKEGPSILRIQQVVRGDSAAYFCASSPRGRVEETQYFGPGTRLLVL.

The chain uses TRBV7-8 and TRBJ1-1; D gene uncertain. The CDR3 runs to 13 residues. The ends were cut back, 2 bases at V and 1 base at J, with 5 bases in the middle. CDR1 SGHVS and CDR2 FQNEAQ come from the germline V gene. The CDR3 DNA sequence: TGTGCCAGCAGCTTAACCGAGAACACTGAAGCTTTCTTT. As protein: CASSLTENTEAFF.

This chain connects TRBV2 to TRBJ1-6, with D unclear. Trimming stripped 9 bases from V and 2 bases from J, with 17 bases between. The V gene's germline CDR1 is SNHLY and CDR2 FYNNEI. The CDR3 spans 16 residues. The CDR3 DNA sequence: TGTGCCAGTTTGGGCCGGCCGGTACCCTATAATTCACCCCTCCACTTT. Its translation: CASLGRPVPYNSPLHF.

The CDR3 sequence: CASSVTTGSEQYF. CDR3 DNA sequence: TGTGCCAGCAGTGTGACGACAGGGAGTGAGCAGTACTTC. The rearrangement joins TRBV27 to TRBJ2-7, with 7 bases identical to TRBD1. There are 13 residues in the CDR3. The V gene's germline CDR1 is MNHEY and CDR2 SMNVEV (reference sequence). J gave up 7 bases and V 5 bases, and 8 bases lay outside the gene matches.

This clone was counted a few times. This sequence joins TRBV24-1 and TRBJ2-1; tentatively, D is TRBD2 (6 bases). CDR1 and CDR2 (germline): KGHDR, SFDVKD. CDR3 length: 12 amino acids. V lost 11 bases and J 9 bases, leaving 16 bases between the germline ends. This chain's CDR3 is CASSLAIGEQFF. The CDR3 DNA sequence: TGTGCCAGCTCTCTAGCGATTGGTGAGCAGTTCTTC.

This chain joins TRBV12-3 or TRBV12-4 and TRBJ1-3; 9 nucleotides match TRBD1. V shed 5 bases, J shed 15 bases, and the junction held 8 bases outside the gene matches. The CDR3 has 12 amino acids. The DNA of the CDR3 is TGTGCCAGCAGTCCCCTCCGGGACAGGGCATATTTT. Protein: CASSPLRDRAYF.

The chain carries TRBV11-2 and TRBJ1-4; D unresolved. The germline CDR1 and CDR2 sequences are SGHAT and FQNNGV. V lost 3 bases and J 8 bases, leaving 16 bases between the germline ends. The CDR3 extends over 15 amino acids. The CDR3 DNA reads TGTGCCAGCAGCTTTGTGGGTGGGGATAAGGAAAAACTGTTTTTT. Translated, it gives CASSFVGGDKEKLFF.

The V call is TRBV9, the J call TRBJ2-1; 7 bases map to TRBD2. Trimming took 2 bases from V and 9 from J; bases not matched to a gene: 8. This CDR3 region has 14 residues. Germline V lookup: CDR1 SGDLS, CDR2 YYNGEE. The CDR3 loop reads CASSVLAEGSEQFF. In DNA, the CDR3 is TGTGCCAGCAGCGTCCTAGCGGAGGGGTCTGAGCAGTTCTTC.

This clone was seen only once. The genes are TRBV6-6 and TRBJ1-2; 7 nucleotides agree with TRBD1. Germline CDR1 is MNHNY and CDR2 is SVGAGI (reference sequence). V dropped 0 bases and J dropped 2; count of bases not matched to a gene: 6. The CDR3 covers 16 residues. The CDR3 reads CASSYSMTGQNYGYTF. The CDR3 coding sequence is TGTGCCAGCAGTTACTCTATGACAGGGCAGAACTATGGCTACACCTTC.

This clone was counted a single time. DNA for the CDR3: TGCGCCAGCAGCCAAGTATTCGGACCTAAATACGAGCAGTACTTC. Translated, it gives CASSQVFGPKYEQYF. This chain joins TRBV4-1 and TRBJ2-7; D is uncertain. The CDR3 has 15 residues. Germline V gene data show CDR1 as MGHRA and CDR2 as YSYEKL. The V and J ends lost 1 base and 4 bases respectively, with 14 bases between them.